The 9 T cell receptor beta chains presented below share a single source sample, sequenced in a study of blood T cell repertoires in COVID-19 (dated by TCRdb to between 2020 and 2021). The library was built by means of the immunoSEQ multiplex PCR assay. Sourced from immuneACCESS, this table was stored by TCRdb with only in-frame sequences that have V and J called. A share of the clones is absent; for the studies checked, an unresolved V gene accounts for under half, and the remainder has no known explanation. The sample has roughly 260,000 clones on record, around 90% of them singletons. More than 1% of the sample is held by the ten biggest clonotypes. Sequencing was performed on PBMCs or T cells enriched from blood (not recorded which). These receptors originate from a human donor in a cohort exposed to, infected with or recovered from COVID-19 (not recorded which). The donor label of this sample is uncertain.

The V and J genes are TRBV19 and TRBJ1-1; 8 nucleotides agree with TRBD1. V gave up 10 bases and J gave up 3 bases; unmatched junction bases: 13. This CDR3 region has 15 residues. The germline V gene encodes CDR1 LNHDA and CDR2 SQIVND (reference sequence). The CDR3 loop reads CATKTSGGADTEAFF. The CDR3 nucleotides read TGTGCCACCAAAACCTCAGGGGGCGCGGACACTGAAGCTTTCTTT.

CDR3 in DNA: TGTGCCAGCAGCGACCGGACAGGGGGCGTTGGCTACACCTTC. Amino acid sequence: CASSDRTGGVGYTF. The chain joins TRBV9 to TRBJ1-2; 11 bases are shared with TRBD1. Trimming removed 3 bases from V and 7 bases from J; junction bases left unmatched: 5. Germline V lookup: CDR1 SGDLS, CDR2 YYNGEE. The CDR3 covers 14 residues.

The chain links TRBV7-7 to TRBJ1-3, with 12 bases that match TRBD1. Germline-derived CDR1 and CDR2 are SSHAT and FNYEAQ (reference sequence). V lost 4 bases and J lost 8; bases outside the gene matches: 9. CDR3 length: 16 residues. The CDR3 sequence is CASSSGTGGIGDTIYF. The CDR3 coding sequence is TGTGCCAGCAGCTCCGGGACAGGGGGCATAGGAGACACCATATATTTT.

About this clone: Additional DNA sequences in this sample encode the identical CDR3. V gene TRBV12-5 combines with J gene TRBJ1-3; D possibly corresponds to TRBD1 (5 bases). Germline CDR1 reads LGHNT; CDR2 reads FRNRAP. This CDR3 region has 16 residues. The V end lost 0 bases, the J end lost 0 bases, and 9 bases lay between the germline ends. CDR3 nucleotides: TGTGCTAGTGGTTTGGTAAGGGGCAGCTCTGGAAACACCATATATTTT. Amino acid sequence: CASGLVRGSSGNTIYF.

As for this clone: This sample includes further DNA sequences coding for the same CDR3. This rearrangement joins TRBV12-3 or TRBV12-4 to TRBJ2-7, with D maybe TRBD2 (5 bases). The length of the CDR3 is 11 residues. The V end was cut by 2 bases, the J end by 7 bases, with 6 bases between. DNA for the CDR3: TGTGCCAGCAGTTTATCGGGAGAGCAGTACTTC. It specifies CASSLSGEQYF.

In nucleotides, the CDR3 is TGCAGCGTTGTAGGCGGCACTGAAGCTTTCTTT. Translated: CSVVGGTEAFF. V and J are TRBV29-1 and TRBJ1-1; D not certain. Trimming shortened V by 4 bases and J by 4 bases, and 7 bases separated the two germline ends. This CDR3 region has 11 residues. Germline lookup yields CDR1 SQVTM and CDR2 ANQGSEA.

The V gene is TRBV24-1, the J gene TRBJ2-3; 12 bases are a match to TRBD1. V lost 4 bases, J lost 4 bases, and 5 bases stayed unmatched. There are 16 residues in the CDR3. Germline V lookup: CDR1 KGHDR, CDR2 SFDVKD. The CDR3 region is CATSDPGTGGADTQYF. CDR3 nucleotide sequence: TGTGCCACCAGTGACCCCGGGACAGGGGGCGCAGATACGCAGTATTTT.

The chain is built from TRBV7-9 and TRBJ1-2; perhaps TRBD1 as D (6 bases). Germline CDR1 is SEHNR and CDR2 is FQNEAQ (reference sequence). The CDR3 runs to 13 residues. Trimming shortened V by 2 bases and J by 6 bases, and 10 bases separated the two germline ends. The CDR3: CASSLRGFDGYTF. The CDR3 DNA reads TGTGCCAGCAGCTTAAGGGGGTTTGATGGCTACACCTTC. Drawing the rest from reference TRBV7-9 and TRBJ1-2, the complete variable domain is DTGVSQNPRHKITKRGQNVTFRCDPISEHNRLYWYRQTLGQGPEFLTYFQNEAQLEKSRLLSDRFSAERPKGSFSTLEIQRTEQGDSAMYLCASSLRGFDGYTFGSGTRLTVV.

The chain employs TRBV6-5 and TRBJ1-1, with no clear D. The germline CDR1 and CDR2 sequences are MNHEY and SVGAGI. This CDR3 is 16 amino acids long. V gave up 2 bases and J gave up 2 bases, with 15 bases separating them. The CDR3 region has the DNA TGTGCCAGCAGTTACACCGCCGGCAGACTTAACACTGAAGCTTTCTTT. This encodes CASSYTAGRLNTEAFF.